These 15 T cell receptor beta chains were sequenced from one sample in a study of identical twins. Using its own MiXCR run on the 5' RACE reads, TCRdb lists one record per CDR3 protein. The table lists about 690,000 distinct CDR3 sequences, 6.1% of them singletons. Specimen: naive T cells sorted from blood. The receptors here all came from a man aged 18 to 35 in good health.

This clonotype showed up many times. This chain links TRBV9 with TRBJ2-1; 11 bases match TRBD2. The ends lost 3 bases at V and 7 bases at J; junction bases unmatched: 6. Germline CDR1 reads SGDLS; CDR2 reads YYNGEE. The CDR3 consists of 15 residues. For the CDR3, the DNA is TGTGCCAGCAGCGCCTACGGACTAGCGGGTAATGAGCAGTTCTTC. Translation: CASSAYGLAGNEQFF.

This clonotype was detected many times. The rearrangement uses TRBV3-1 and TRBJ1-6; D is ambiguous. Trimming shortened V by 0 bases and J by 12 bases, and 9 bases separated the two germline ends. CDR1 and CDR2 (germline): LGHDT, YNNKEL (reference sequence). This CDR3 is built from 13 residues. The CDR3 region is CASSQDQTGPLHF. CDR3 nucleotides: TGTGCCAGCAGCCAAGATCAGACGGGACCCCTCCACTTT.

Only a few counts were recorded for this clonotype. The chain's CDR3 is CASSLDRQNIQYF. The DNA of the CDR3 is TGTGCCAGCAGCCTAGACCGTCAAAACATTCAGTACTTC. The chain links TRBV7-9 to TRBJ2-4; the D is unclear. Trimming took 5 bases from V and 5 from J, leaving 10 bases between them. CDR3 length: 13 residues. Germline CDR1 SEHNR, CDR2 FQNEAQ (reference sequence).

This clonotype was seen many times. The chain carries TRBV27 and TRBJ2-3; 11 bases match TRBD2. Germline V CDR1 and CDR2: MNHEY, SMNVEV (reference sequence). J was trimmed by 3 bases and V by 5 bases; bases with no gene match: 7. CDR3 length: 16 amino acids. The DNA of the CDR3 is TGTGCCAGCAGTACCCCGGGACTAGCGGTAACAGATACGCAGTATTTT. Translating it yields CASSTPGLAVTDTQYF.

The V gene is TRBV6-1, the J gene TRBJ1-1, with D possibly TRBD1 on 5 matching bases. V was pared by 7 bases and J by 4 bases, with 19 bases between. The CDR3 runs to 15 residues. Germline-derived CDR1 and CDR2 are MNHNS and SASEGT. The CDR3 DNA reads TGTGCCAGCATCCCCCCGGGGGGTCAGAGCACTGAAGCTTTCTTT. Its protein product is CASIPPGGQSTEAFF.

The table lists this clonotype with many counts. The CDR3 here is CSARDTTGGDYGYTF. DNA of the CDR3: TGCAGTGCTAGAGACACGACAGGGGGCGACTATGGCTACACCTTC. V gene TRBV20-1 combines with J gene TRBJ1-2; 10 nucleotides align to TRBD1. Germline V gives CDR1 DFQATT, CDR2 SNEGSKA (reference sequence). The CDR3 runs 15 residues. V was pared by 0 bases and J by 3 bases, with 4 bases of the junction left unmatched.

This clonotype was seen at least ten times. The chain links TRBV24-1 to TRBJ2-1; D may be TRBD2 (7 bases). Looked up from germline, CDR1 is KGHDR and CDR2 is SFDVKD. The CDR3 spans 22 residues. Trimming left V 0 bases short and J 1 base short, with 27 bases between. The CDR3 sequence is CATSDLRGARTSDGGSYNEQFF. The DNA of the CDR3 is TGTGCCACCAGTGATTTGCGGGGGGCGAGAACGAGCGACGGGGGATCCTACAATGAGCAGTTCTTC.

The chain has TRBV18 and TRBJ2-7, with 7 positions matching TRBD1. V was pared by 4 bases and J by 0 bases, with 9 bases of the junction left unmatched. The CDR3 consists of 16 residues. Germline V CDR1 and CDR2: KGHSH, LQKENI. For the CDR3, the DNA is TGTGCCAGCTCACTTTCAGGGACAGCGAGCTCCTACGAGCAGTACGTC. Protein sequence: CASSLSGTASSYEQYV.

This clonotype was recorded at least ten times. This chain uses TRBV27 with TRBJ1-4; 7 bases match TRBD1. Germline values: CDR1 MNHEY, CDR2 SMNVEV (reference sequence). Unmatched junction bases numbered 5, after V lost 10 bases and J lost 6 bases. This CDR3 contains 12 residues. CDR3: CATRTGDEKLFF. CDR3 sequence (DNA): TGTGCCACACGGACAGGAGATGAAAAACTGTTTTTT.

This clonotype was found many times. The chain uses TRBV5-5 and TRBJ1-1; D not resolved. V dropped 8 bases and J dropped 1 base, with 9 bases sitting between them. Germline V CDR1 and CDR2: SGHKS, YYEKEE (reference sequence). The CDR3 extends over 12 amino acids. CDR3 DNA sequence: TGTGCCAGTGCTAGGGAGAACACTGAAGCTTTCTTT. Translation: CASARENTEAFF.

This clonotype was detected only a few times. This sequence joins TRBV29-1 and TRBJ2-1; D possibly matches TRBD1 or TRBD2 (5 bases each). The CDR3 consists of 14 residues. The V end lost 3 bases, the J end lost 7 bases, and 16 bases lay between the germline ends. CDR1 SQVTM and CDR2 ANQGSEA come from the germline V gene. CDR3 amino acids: CSVEIWGTLNEQFF. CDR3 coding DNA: TGCAGCGTTGAGATTTGGGGGACCTTGAATGAGCAGTTCTTC.

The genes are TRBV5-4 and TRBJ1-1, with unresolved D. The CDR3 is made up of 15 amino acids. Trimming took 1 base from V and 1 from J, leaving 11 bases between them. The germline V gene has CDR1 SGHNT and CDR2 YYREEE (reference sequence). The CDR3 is CASSLREGKNTEAFF. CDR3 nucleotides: TGTGCCAGCAGCTTGCGGGAGGGAAAGAACACTGAAGCTTTCTTT.

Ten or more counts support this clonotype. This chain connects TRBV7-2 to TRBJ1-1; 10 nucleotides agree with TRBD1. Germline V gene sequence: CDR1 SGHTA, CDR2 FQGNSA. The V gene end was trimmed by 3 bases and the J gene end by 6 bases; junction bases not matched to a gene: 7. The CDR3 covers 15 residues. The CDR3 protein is CASSFRWDRGAEAFF. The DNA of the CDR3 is TGTGCCAGCAGCTTTCGGTGGGACAGGGGCGCTGAAGCTTTCTTT.

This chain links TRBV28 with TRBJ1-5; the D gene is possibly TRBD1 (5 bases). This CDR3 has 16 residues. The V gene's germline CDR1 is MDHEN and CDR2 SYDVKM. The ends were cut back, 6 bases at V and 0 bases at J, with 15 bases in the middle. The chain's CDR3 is CASRGPGRHSNQPQHF. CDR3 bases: TGTGCCAGCAGGGGGCCGGGACGGCATAGCAATCAGCCCCAGCATTTT.

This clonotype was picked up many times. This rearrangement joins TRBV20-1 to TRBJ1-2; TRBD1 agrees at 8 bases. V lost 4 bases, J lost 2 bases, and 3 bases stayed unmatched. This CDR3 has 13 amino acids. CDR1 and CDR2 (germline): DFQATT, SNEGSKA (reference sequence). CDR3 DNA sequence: TGCAGTGCTACGGACAGGGAAAACTATGGCTACACCTTC. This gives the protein CSATDRENYGYTF.